A selection of T cell receptor beta chains follows, all from one sample in a study of PD-1 blockade in classical Hodgkin lymphoma. TCRdb keeps only in-frame clones here, not all; method: immunoSEQ multiplex PCR. The sample records approximately 98,000 clones, 70% to 90% being singletons. The sample was peripheral blood mononuclear cells (PBMCs), taken before the second cycle of nivolumab. Receptors originate from a human donor with classical Hodgkin lymphoma. Each CDR3 is given with its conserved first and last residue. The order of the fields is V gene, D gene, clone size, J gene, CDR3 DNA, CDR3 protein. D genes are given only for firm matches. Expanded clones get a size class; other rows say once, few or many, or leave the size out.

TRBV15,TRBD1,-,TRBJ1-1,TGTGCCACCAAAGACAGGGGTAGAGTGAACACTGAAGCTTTCTTT,CATKDRGRVNTEAFF
TRBV12-5,-,-,TRBJ1-2,TGTGCTAGTGGTTTGGTAAGCGGCAGGCCTTATGGCTACACCTTC,CASGLVSGRPYGYTF
TRBV19,-,-,TRBJ1-1,TGTGCCAGTAGCGGGGGACCTCCGGGGACTGAAGCTTTCTTT,CASSGGPPGTEAFF
TRBV7-2,-,few,TRBJ2-1,TGTGCCAGCAGCAGATCCTCCGGGACTGGAACGGATGAGCAGTTCTTC,CASSRSSGTGTDEQFF
TRBV7-9,-,-,TRBJ1-1,TGTGCCAGCAGCTTAGTCCAAGCCTACACTGAAGCTTTCTTT,CASSLVQAYTEAFF
TRBV14,-,-,TRBJ2-7,TGTGCCAGCAGCCGTAACAGAGGGGTAAGGTACGAGCAGTACTTC,CASSRNRGVRYEQYF
TRBV4-1,TRBD2,-,TRBJ2-7,TGCGCCAGCAGCCAAGGGACTAGCGGGAGCGGCGAGCAGTACTTC,CASSQGTSGSGEQYF
TRBV19,-,-,TRBJ1-2,TGTGCCAGTAGTATAGATTCGACGGTTAGCTATGGCTACACCTTC,CASSIDSTVSYGYTF
TRBV28,TRBD1,-,TRBJ2-4,TGTGCCAGCAGTTACAGGGGGCTAGCCAAAAACATTCAGTACTTC,CASSYRGLAKNIQYF
TRBV4-2,TRBD2,-,TRBJ2-1,TGTGCCAGCAGCCAAGGGGGGCCGGGGATAGCGGGAGGGCCAGGCTACAATGAGCAGTTCTTC,CASSQGGPGIAGGPGYNEQFF
TRBV11-2,-,-,TRBJ1-5,TGTGCCAGCAGCCAACAAACAGGGTCCCCTCAGCCCCAGCATTTT,CASSQQTGSPQPQHF
TRBV28,TRBD2,-,TRBJ2-3,TGTGCCAGCAGTTTCTCCTTAGCGGGAATGCTTGATACGCAGTATTTT,CASSFSLAGMLDTQYF
TRBV11-1,-,-,TRBJ2-5,TGTGCCAGCAGCCTGCCAAGGGGCGAAGAGACCCAGTACTTC,CASSLPRGEETQYF
TRBV6-6,-,-,TRBJ2-7,TGTGCCAGCAGTCCACTAGGAGGGGGCCCCTCGGACGAGCAGTACTTC,CASSPLGGGPSDEQYF
TRBV6-6,-,-,TRBJ2-3,TGTGCCGTCCAACAGGGTGGCACAGATACGCAGTATTTT,CAVQQGGTDTQYF
TRBV4-2,-,-,TRBJ2-2,TGTGCCAGCAGCCTTGGGCCGTGGGAGACCGGGGAGCTGTTTTTT,CASSLGPWETGELFF
TRBV5-1,TRBD1,-,TRBJ1-4,TGCGCCAGCAGCTTACAAGGACAGGGTAGTGAAAAACTGTTTTTT,CASSLQGQGSEKLFF
TRBV2,-,-,TRBJ1-2,TGTGCCAGCACTCGGACGGGATATGGCTACACCTTC,CASTRTGYGYTF
TRBV11-3,TRBD2,-,TRBJ2-3,TGTGCCAGCAGCTTAGGGGGACTAGCGCTCACAGATACGCAGTATTTT,CASSLGGLALTDTQYF
TRBV6-1,-,-,TRBJ2-7,TGTGCCAGCAATCTTAGGGTTGGCTCCTACGAGCAGTACTTC,CASNLRVGSYEQYF
TRBV21-1,-,once,TRBJ1-6,TGTGCCAGCAGCCTACAGGGGTCCGGTTCACCCCTCCACTTT,CASSLQGSGSPLHF
TRBV2,-,few,TRBJ1-5,TGTGCCAGCACCCAGGAGGGTCTCCAGCCCCAGCATTTT,CASTQEGLQPQHF
TRBV6-5,-,-,TRBJ1-1,TGTGCCAGCAGTAACGAACGAGGGAAAGCTTTCTTT,CASSNERGKAFF
TRBV6-5,-,-,TRBJ1-2,TGTGCCAGCAGTGTGGCAGGGGAGTATGGCTACACCTTC,CASSVAGEYGYTF
TRBV7-9,-,-,TRBJ1-1,TGTGCCAGCAGCCCTAGCGAGGGGAACACTGAAGCTTTCTTT,CASSPSEGNTEAFF
TRBV5-8,-,-,TRBJ1-1,TGTGCCAGCAGCTTGTTCGGTGGCAGTCTGAACACTGAAGCTTTCTTT,CASSLFGGSLNTEAFF
TRBV6-1,-,-,TRBJ2-4,TGTGCCAGCAGGGGTGGACAGATGAGGAACATTCAGTACTTC,CASRGGQMRNIQYF
TRBV7-6,-,-,TRBJ1-2,TGTGCCAGCAGCGACCTTGTCTCCGGAGGCAGTTATGGCTACACCTTC,CASSDLVSGGSYGYTF
TRBV4-1,-,-,TRBJ2-2,TGCGCCAGCAGCCACCCGGCCAGGGACGGGGAGCTGTTTTTT,CASSHPARDGELFF
TRBV11-1,TRBD2,-,TRBJ2-5,TGTGCCAGCAGCTTATACGGCCCTAGCGGGCCCCAAGAGACCCAGTACTTC,CASSLYGPSGPQETQYF
TRBV6-6,-,-,TRBJ1-4,TGTGCCAGCAGTTACGGTTTGGACAGCGATTATGAAAAACTGTTTTTT,CASSYGLDSDYEKLFF
TRBV28,-,-,TRBJ1-1,TGTGCCAGCAGTTCAAGGGAGAACACTGAAGCTTTCTTT,CASSSRENTEAFF
TRBV7-2,-,-,TRBJ1-2,TGTGCCAGCAGCTCCACTTACCTTGGAGCAAATGAAGGCGGCTACACCTTC,CASSSTYLGANEGGYTF
TRBV11-2,-,-,TRBJ2-2,TGTGCCAGCAGCTTGCAGAAGGGCCCCACCGGGGAGCTGTTTTTT,CASSLQKGPTGELFF
TRBV2,-,once,TRBJ1-1,TGTGCCAGCAGAGTTAGTCTTCCCGGTGGCACTGAAGCTTTCTTT,CASRVSLPGGTEAFF
TRBV19,TRBD1,-,TRBJ1-5,TGTGCCAGTAGTATAGGGGACAGGGGGCTCCGACCCCAGCATTTT,CASSIGDRGLRPQHF
TRBV19,-,-,TRBJ2-1,TGTGCCAGTAACCCGGGCCTCGACTCCTACAATGAGCAGTTCTTC,CASNPGLDSYNEQFF
TRBV28,TRBD2,-,TRBJ2-2,TGTGCCAGCAGTTTATTTCGCCTAGCGGACAACACCGGGGAGCTGTTTTTT,CASSLFRLADNTGELFF
TRBV2,-,once,TRBJ1-2,TGTGCCAGCAGTGATGAGGGGGACTATGGCTACACCTTC,CASSDEGDYGYTF
TRBV7-8,-,few,TRBJ1-5,TGTGCCAGCAGCTTAGCGCGGGTGGGCGGCCAGCCCCAGCATTTT,CASSLARVGGQPQHF
TRBV7-9,-,-,TRBJ1-1,TGTGCCAGCAGCTCCGGGAGGGGGTGGAACACTGAAGCTTTCTTT,CASSSGRGWNTEAFF
TRBV5-1,TRBD2,-,TRBJ2-3,TGCGCCAGCAGCTTGGCCCCGGGAGGGCCTCCAGATACGCAGTATTTT,CASSLAPGGPPDTQYF
TRBV27,-,-,TRBJ2-7,TGTGCCAGCAGTCGGGACCGTCGGCAGCAGTACTTC,CASSRDRRQQYF
TRBV6-5,-,once,TRBJ2-5,TGTGCCAGCAGTTGGGCGAGGGCGGAGACCCAGTACTTC,CASSWARAETQYF
TRBV5-1,TRBD1,-,TRBJ1-5,TGCGCCAGCAGCTTTGGGACAGGGGGCGCGACCCAGCATTTT,CASSFGTGGATQHF
TRBV7-9,TRBD2,-,TRBJ2-1,TGTGCCAGCATCCAATTTCCGCTAGCGGGCTACAATGAGCAGTTCTTC,CASIQFPLAGYNEQFF
TRBV25-1,TRBD1,-,TRBJ2-1,TGTGCCAGCAGCGACAGGGGCTATGAGCAGTTCTTC,CASSDRGYEQFF
TRBV2,-,few,TRBJ1-5,TGTGCCAGCAGTGAAAACCGGGTAGGCAATCAGCCCCAGCATTTT,CASSENRVGNQPQHF
TRBV19,-,-,TRBJ1-5,TGTGCCAGTAGGACGGGACACTACGATAGCAATCAGCCCCAGCATTTT,CASRTGHYDSNQPQHF